This TCR beta chain derives from a study of beta chain features in type 1 diabetes. Study observations and caveats: Within each of all four CD4+ subsets, Type 1 diabetes patients had TCRB CDR3s that were moderately but significantly shorter. The naive, central memory and Treg TCRB repertoires showed an apparent similarity that was greater among patients than among healthy donors.

CDR1 SGHTA and CDR2 FQGNSA come from the germline V gene. CDR3 length: 16 residues. Trimming cost V 2 bases and J 3 bases, with 13 bases left between them. Points on this clone: Antigen: not known.

Sequencing targeted expressed TCRB transcripts, as all isolated RNA had been reverse transcribed. Assay used: immunoSEQ multiplex PCR; TCRdb lists only in-frame clones, some missing. The data contain over 650,000 clones, about 14% of them singletons. V and J are TRBV7-2 and TRBJ2-2; the D gene is possibly TRBD2 (6 bases). This sequence was found in a man younger than 35 with type 1 diabetes. Material: naive CD4+ T cells from blood. CDR3 sequence: CASSLRFGRDTGELFF. The CDR3 region has the DNA TGTGCCAGCAGCTTAAGGTTCGGGAGAGACACCGGGGAGCTGTTTTTT.